This TCR beta chain comes out of a study of beta chain features in type 1 diabetes (dated by TCRdb to about 2018). Notes on the research overall: No differences in mean age, gender distribution, total cell number or subset yield were found between patients and healthy donors. Across all samples, 90 million to 130 million sorted cells were examined, and cell number per subset correlated strongly with RNA yield. The study compared TCRB repertoires of sorted circulating CD4+ T cell subsets between recently diagnosed type 1 diabetes patients and matched healthy donors. Regulatory and stem cell-like memory subsets were isolated from only 8 patients and roughly eight healthy donors, whereas naive and central memory subsets came from all 28 donors. What the research found in general, with its limitations: PCR may preferentially amplify shorter templates, but because patient and control samples were amplified and corrected together, any resulting skew would affect both groups equally. A moderate but significant shortening of TCRB CDR3 length was observed in type 1 diabetes patients in all four CD4+ subsets. Because cDNA was sequenced instead of genomic DNA, highly expressing activated cells could be over-represented, though the groups showed no difference in activation or CD3 levels. Naive, central memory and regulatory TCRB repertoires appeared to be more similar among patients than among healthy donors. Only small numbers of individuals were included in the HLA sub-analyses, which left unresolved whether HLA type had any influence on TCRB rearrangement. Patients with type 1 diabetes made fewer insertions and deleted more nucleotides at VDJ recombination sites, implying thymic rearrangement abnormalities.

Each donor gave one peripheral blood draw, averaging approximately 110 mL, which was collected into heparinised tubes. A BD FACSAria II was used to sort naive, central memory, regulatory and stem cell-like memory CD4+ T cells with a panel that included CD45RO, CCR7, CD25, CD127, CD95 and CD27. Every sorted population had a purity above 98%. PBMCs were isolated immediately by Lymphoprep density gradient centrifugation and stained directly without culture. So that batch effects would be minimized, each experiment stained and sorted samples in pairs, pairing one healthy donor with one patient. About this clone: It has no known antigen specificity. Per-base qualities were not stored, and no clone one base away is much larger.

All of the isolated RNA was reverse transcribed with the High Capacity cDNA Reverse Transcription Kit, so expressed TCRB transcripts were sequenced. Deep immunoSEQ sequencing was performed on naive, central memory and regulatory T cell samples, with an average of around 3.5 million total reads per sample. Sorted cells were lysed in RLT buffer, and RNA was extracted using DNase-treated RNeasy Micro or Mini kits according to cell number. Each cell subset was processed separately to prevent cross-contamination, with patient and healthy donor samples processed together. Using the immunoSEQ multiplex PCR, TCRB sequences were amplified from cDNA into 87-bp fragments spanning the CDR3 region. Sequencing of the amplicons was done on the Illumina HiSeq platform. The paper's processing steps were these. Synthetic template baselines were used to correct PCR bias computationally, reads within Hamming distance 2 were collapsed together, and singletons that could not be merged were discarded. By aligning reads against IMGT, V, D and J genes, CDR3 length, and insertions or deletions at six rearrangement sites were assigned. Clonotype counts were normalized to sorted cell number within each subset before computing true diversity and Gini coefficients with the tcR R package. The overlap coefficient, calculated on TCRB nucleotide sequences, was used to quantify repertoire sharing. Out-of-frame TCRB sequences from naive cells were analyzed as a proxy for the pre-selection repertoire. TCRdb retrieved this table from immuneACCESS and kept in-frame rearrangements only. Not all clones are present; in checked studies, unresolved V genes account for under half, and no reason is known for the remainder. That table furnishes V, J and clone size, whereas the DNA furnished D and trimming. Across this sample there are about 650,000 clones, with around 12% seen only once. The ten largest clones represent more than 0.1% of the sample.

This clonotype was obtained from a man aged 30 to 45 with type 1 diabetes. The sample comprised naive CD4+ T cells from blood. Taken with the paper, the label for cell subset or site translates to: true naive CD4+ T cells.

The CDR3 protein is CSVSTHSNQPQHF. In nucleotides, the sequence is TGCAGCGTTTCAACACATAGCAATCAGCCCCAGCATTTT. The sequence is built from TRBV29-1 and TRBJ1-5; the D gene is not confidently resolved. V is cut by 5 bases and J by 0 bases, and the space between the germline ends is 8 bases. Spanning cysteine to phenylalanine, the CDR3 consists of 13 amino acids. Solely the CDR3 DNA is kept, with 39 bases framed from the first base. CDR1 and CDR2, looked up from the germline V gene, are SQVTM and ANQGSEA.